Listed here are 27 T cell receptor beta chains from one sample, sequenced in a study of tumor-infiltrating lymphocytes in primary liver carcinoma. Germline DNA was also extracted, and blood RNA was taken from unsorted whole blood. Starting material of about 480 ng total RNA yielded TCR beta cDNA via a constant-region primer. Three rounds of nested multiplex PCR with slightly modified ARM-PCR produced TCR beta libraries. A C-beta reverse primer was combined with TRBV1-TRBV30 forward primers in the first two PCR rounds, and each round had approximately 9 cycles. TCRdb reanalysed the multiplex PCR reads using MiXCR and keeps one entry per CDR3 protein. The profile shows 300,000 to 400,000 distinct CDR3 sequences, 60% to 80% of them singletons. The material sequenced was peripheral blood. The receptors derive from a man aged 40-49 years with primary liver carcinoma and hepatitis B virus infection.

Comment on this clonotype: The conserved final phenylalanine or tryptophan is absent from the CDR3, which likely points to a read error. This chain connects TRBV6-1 to TRBJ2-7, with TRBD1 as a possible D gene (6 bases). CDR3 length: 15 residues. The germline CDR1 and CDR2 sequences are MNHNS and SASEGT. The V gene lost 1 base and the J gene lost 0 bases, with 10 bases spanning the gap. CDR3 amino acids: CASSEERQASYEQYS. In DNA form, the CDR3 reads TGTGCCAGCAGTGAAGAGCGACAGGCCTCCTACGAGCAGTACTCC.

In regard to this clonotype: A read error is likely, as this CDR3 ends without the conserved phenylalanine or tryptophan. The chain couples TRBV6-6 to TRBJ1-5; D is perhaps TRBD1 (6 bases). CDR1 and CDR2 (germline): MNHNY, SVGAGI (reference sequence). The CDR3 is 16 amino acids. The CDR3 region has the DNA TGTGCCAGCAGTTTAGGGGGGGCGAGGGGCAATCAGTCCCAGCATTCT. Residues: CASSLGGARGNQSQHS.

The chain has TRBV28 and TRBJ1-5; D not resolved. The length of the CDR3 is 13 residues. The germline gives CDR1 MDHEN, CDR2 SYDVKM. V lost 8 bases to trimming and J lost 2 bases, with 10 bases between them. The CDR3 DNA follows: TGTGCCAGCGTTAAATATCGCAATCAGCCCCAGCATTTT. This gives the protein CASVKYRNQPQHF.

CDR3 residues: CASGDEPNEKLFF. The CDR3 region has the DNA TGTGCCAGTGGAGACGAACCTAATGAAAAACTGTTTTTT. The chain is built from TRBV19 and TRBJ1-4; the D is unclear. Germline lookup yields CDR1 LNHDA and CDR2 SQIVND (reference sequence). The V and J ends lost 8 bases and 3 bases respectively, with 10 bases between them. The CDR3 has 13 residues.

The chain employs TRBV6-2 or TRBV6-3 and TRBJ1-5; D possibly corresponds to TRBD1 (6 bases). The germline gives CDR1 MNHEY, CDR2 SVGEGT. Trimming stripped 5 bases from V and 3 bases from J, with 14 bases between. The CDR3 covers 15 residues. CDR3 sequence: CASSNQDSINQPQHF. CDR3 nucleotide sequence: TGTGCCAGCAGTAACCAGGACAGTATCAATCAGCCCCAGCATTTT.

Of note for this clonotype: A much bigger clone sits one base away, suggesting this may be a read error. The conserved phenylalanine or tryptophan is not found at the CDR3 terminus, so this likely reflects a read error. The chain combines TRBV6-2 or TRBV6-3 with TRBJ2-5, with 9 nucleotides matching TRBD1. V shed 5 bases and J 5 bases; nucleotides not matched to a gene: 6. The germline V gene encodes CDR1 MNHEY and CDR2 SVGEGT. The CDR3 length is 14 residues. For the CDR3, the DNA is TGTGCCAGCAGTGAGACAGGGGGGGAGGAGACCCAGTACTTA. Translating it yields CASSETGGEETQYL.

As regards this clonotype: One junction end disagrees with the germline gene, perhaps due to a read error. The chain is built from TRBV11-2 and TRBJ2-1, with 8 bases aligning to TRBD2. The CDR3 spans 16 residues. Germline CDR1 SGHAT, CDR2 FQNNGV. CDR3 sequence (DNA): TGTAGCAGCTCGTCCGGGAGCGGGAGCTCCTACAGTGAGCAGTTCTTC. This encodes CSSSSGSGSSYSEQFF. Combining the CDR3 with reference TRBV11-2 and TRBJ2-1 gives the whole variable domain EAGVAQSPRYKIIEKRQSVAFWCNPISGHATLYWYQQILGQGPKLLIQFQNNGVVDDSQLPKDRFSAERLKGVDSTLKIQPAKLEDSAVYLCSSSSGSGSSYSEQFFGPGTRLTVL.

On this clonotype: The junction and the germline gene differ at one end; a read error may be behind it. The chain carries TRBV5-5 and TRBJ2-1, with 8 bases lining up with TRBD2. Germline CDR1 is SGHKS and CDR2 is YYEKEE (reference sequence). The CDR3 length is 16 residues. The chain's CDR3 is CPSSLESSGWADEQFF. For the CDR3, the DNA is TGTCCCAGCAGCTTGGAGTCTAGCGGGTGGGCGGATGAGCAGTTCTTC.

There are a few counts of this clonotype. A read error may account for a junction end that differs from germline. The chain is built from TRBV27 and TRBJ2-2; D might be TRBD2 (5 bases). The CDR3 sequence is 15 residues long. The germline CDR1 and CDR2 sequences are MNHEY and SMNVEV (reference sequence). The CDR3 region has the DNA TGTGCCAGCAGTTTCGGCAGGACGAACACCGGGGAGTTGTTTTTT. Translating gives CASSFGRTNTGELFF.

This clonotype was seen a single time. This chain connects TRBV5-5 to TRBJ2-1; no firm D call. Between the trimmed V and J ends, which lost 1 base and 5 bases, there was a span of 16 bases. CDR1 and CDR2 from the germline V gene are SGHKS and YYEKEE (reference sequence). CDR3 length: 16 amino acids. The CDR3 nucleotides are TGTGCCAGCAGCTTGACAGTAATGCCCTTAAACAATGAGCAGTTCTTC. Amino acids: CASSLTVMPLNNEQFF.

The chain combines TRBV5-1 with TRBJ2-1; D not certain. Germline-derived CDR1 and CDR2 are SGHRS and YFSETQ. The CDR3 totals 14 residues. Between the trimmed V and J ends, which lost 0 bases and 4 bases, there was a span of 8 bases. The CDR3 protein is CASSLAAGYNEQFF. The CDR3 DNA reads as TGCGCCAGCAGCTTGGCAGCTGGATACAATGAGCAGTTCTTC. The full variable domain, its missing parts supplied by reference TRBV5-1 and TRBJ2-1, is KAGVTQTPRYLIKTRGQQVTLSCSPISGHRSVSWYQQTPGQGLQFLFEYFSETQRNKGNFPGRFSGRQFSNSRSEMNVSTLELGDSALYLCASSLAAGYNEQFFGPGTRLTVL.

The chain links TRBV6-2 or TRBV6-3 to TRBJ1-2; D call uncertain. Germline V gene lookup returns CDR1 MNHEY and CDR2 SVGEGT. CDR3 length equals 11 residues. The V end was cut by 8 bases, the J end by 8 bases, with 12 bases between. The CDR3 nucleotides are TGTGCCAGCCAGAGGGATGGAGGCTACACCTTC. As protein: CASQRDGGYTF.

Concerning this clonotype: One base away lies a much larger clone, so this may be a sequencing read error. This chain uses TRBV6-5 with TRBJ2-7; D uncertain. Per the germline V gene, CDR1 is MNHEY and CDR2 is SVGAGI. The CDR3 extends over 15 amino acids. CDR3 sequence (DNA): TGTCCCAGCAGTCCACGAGTTGCATCTTTCTACGAGCAGTACTTC. Encoded protein: CPSSPRVASFYEQYF.

In regard to this clonotype: A much more abundant neighbour one base away suggests this may be a read error. V usage is TRBV6-2 or TRBV6-3 and J usage is TRBJ2-5; tentatively, D is TRBD2 (6 bases). The CDR3 has 10 residues. Germline V gives CDR1 MNHEY, CDR2 SVGEGT. The CDR3 spells CVSKAGTQYF. In DNA, the CDR3 is TGTGTCAGCAAAGCGGGGACCCAGTACTTC.

Worth noting for this clonotype: This may stem from a read error, because a much larger clone lies one nucleotide away. The V call is TRBV29-1, the J call TRBJ1-6; D remains unclear. The CDR3 sequence is 13 residues long. V shed 0 bases and J shed 10 bases, with 10 bases lying between them. The germline V gene encodes CDR1 SQVTM and CDR2 ANQGSEA. The CDR3 DNA reads TGCAGCGTTGAAGATTCGGTAGAGTCACCCCTCCACTTT. It yields the protein CSVEDSVESPLHF.

CDR3: CSLRGSEQYF. CDR3 nucleotide sequence: TGCAGCCTTCGAGGGAGCGAGCAGTACTTC. The chain joins TRBV29-1 to TRBJ2-7, with D maybe TRBD2 (5 bases). Germline V gene lookup returns CDR1 SQVTM and CDR2 ANQGSEA. CDR3 length equals 10 residues. Trimming shortened V by 8 bases and J by 6 bases, and 11 bases separated the two germline ends.

For this clonotype: A single base separates this from a much larger clone, so it may be a read error. The J gene is TRBJ2-3, the V gene TRBV6-5; D gene unclear. Germline loops: CDR1 MNHEY, CDR2 SVGAGI. The CDR3 is 15 residues long. The CDR3 sequence is CTSSPDAVYQDTQYF. DNA for the CDR3: TGTACCAGCAGTCCGGACGCCGTCTATCAAGATACGCAGTATTTT.

This chain links TRBV5-1 with TRBJ1-1; TRBD1 matches at 8 bases. Per germline, CDR1 SGHRS and CDR2 YFSETQ. The length of the CDR3 is 15 residues. Germline trimming cut 3 bases from V and 2 bases from J; bases unmatched to any gene: 6. Here the CDR3 reads CASSSGQGANTEAFF. The CDR3, as DNA: TGCGCCAGCAGCTCTGGACAGGGTGCAAACACTGAAGCTTTCTTT.

Many counts were recorded for this clonotype. The chain joins TRBV6-2 or TRBV6-3 to TRBJ2-1; tentative D call: TRBD1 (7 bases). V lost 6 bases and J lost 5, with 20 bases in between. This CDR3 is built from 16 residues. The germline V gene encodes CDR1 MNHEY and CDR2 SVGEGT. This CDR3 reads CASSQRSRGADNEQFF. In DNA, the CDR3 is TGTGCCAGCAGCCAAAGGAGCAGGGGGGCAGACAATGAGCAGTTCTTC.

Of note for this clonotype: The CDR3 carries no conserved terminal phenylalanine or tryptophan, so it likely arises from a read error. The V and J genes are TRBV4-3 and TRBJ1-4, with TRBD1 matching 7 bases. Per germline, CDR1 LGHNA and CDR2 YSLEER. This CDR3 spans 15 amino acids. CDR3: CASSQETGYDEKLFY. CDR3 in DNA: TGTGCCAGCAGCCAAGAGACAGGGTACGATGAAAAACTGTTTTAT.

This clonotype has more than one count but fewer than ten. This rearrangement joins TRBV14 to TRBJ2-5; no reliable D call. This CDR3 spans 11 amino acids. The V end lost 5 bases, the J end lost 5 bases, and 6 bases lay between the germline ends. Germline CDR1 SGHDN, CDR2 FVKESK. CDR3 protein: CASSASETQYF. The CDR3 DNA follows: TGTGCCAGCAGCGCATCGGAGACCCAGTACTTC.

This clonotype was observed at least ten times. The chain links TRBV11-2 to TRBJ2-5; TRBD2 matches 8 bases. J was trimmed by 3 bases and V by 5 bases; bases with no gene match: 11. This CDR3 region has 16 residues. CDR1 is SGHAT and CDR2 is FQNNGV in the germline V gene. The CDR3 sequence: CASSQTPGGGKETQYF. The CDR3 DNA reads as TGTGCCAGCAGCCAAACTCCTGGCGGGGGGAAAGAGACCCAGTACTTC. Combining the CDR3 with reference TRBV11-2 and TRBJ2-5 gives the whole variable domain EAGVAQSPRYKIIEKRQSVAFWCNPISGHATLYWYQQILGQGPKLLIQFQNNGVVDDSQLPKDRFSAERLKGVDSTLKIQPAKLEDSAVYLCASSQTPGGGKETQYFGPGTRLLVL.

For this clonotype: A read error is possible here, since a much larger clone lies one base away. This sequence joins TRBV29-1 and TRBJ2-1; TRBD1 matches 9 bases. CDR1 is SQVTM, CDR2 ANQGSEA, per germline. This CDR3 is 14 amino acids long. The V and J ends lost 3 bases and 12 bases, in that order; junction bases with no gene match: 12. The CDR3 loop reads CSVEINRGRGGQFF. The CDR3 DNA follows: TGCAGCGTTGAGATAAACAGGGGGCGAGGTGGGCAGTTCTTC.

Comments on this clonotype: The junction differs from germline at one of its ends, possibly a read error. The rearrangement links TRBV6-4 to TRBJ1-6; unclear D gene. Per the germline V gene, CDR1 is MRHNA and CDR2 is SNTAGT. The CDR3 runs 13 residues. CDR3 loop: CANSADSGRTLHF. CDR3 sequence (DNA): TGTGCCAACAGTGCGGATTCCGGGAGAACCCTCCACTTT.

This clonotype was observed many times. The gene calls are TRBV6-5 and TRBJ1-1; D may be TRBD1 (5 bases). CDR3 length: 13 residues. Between the trimmed V and J ends, which lost 5 bases and 1 base, there was a span of 8 bases. Germline V gene data show CDR1 as MNHEY and CDR2 as SVGAGI. In DNA form, the CDR3 reads TGTGCCAGCAGTGACAGACGGAACACTGAAGCTTTCTTT. Translating gives CASSDRRNTEAFF.

This clonotype showed up just once. The chain has TRBV30 and TRBJ2-3, with 10 bases fitting TRBD1. The CDR3 totals 15 residues. The germline V gene has CDR1 GTSNPN and CDR2 SVGIG (reference sequence). The junction had 6 bases not matched to a gene; V was cut back by 3 bases and J by 3 bases. CDR3 residues: CAWRPGQGITDTQYF. Here the CDR3 DNA reads TGTGCCTGGAGACCGGGACAGGGGATTACAGATACGCAGTATTTT.

Ten or more counts support this clonotype. The chain employs TRBV6-2 or TRBV6-3 and TRBJ2-1, with 10 nucleotides matching TRBD2. Germline lookup yields CDR1 MNHEY and CDR2 SVGEGT. This CDR3 has 15 amino acids. V trimming: 6 bases; J trimming: 6 bases; junction bases outside the gene matches: 8. The CDR3 reads CASSLRQRGGNEQFF. The CDR3 DNA reads TGTGCCAGCAGCCTCCGACAGCGGGGGGGCAATGAGCAGTTCTTC.